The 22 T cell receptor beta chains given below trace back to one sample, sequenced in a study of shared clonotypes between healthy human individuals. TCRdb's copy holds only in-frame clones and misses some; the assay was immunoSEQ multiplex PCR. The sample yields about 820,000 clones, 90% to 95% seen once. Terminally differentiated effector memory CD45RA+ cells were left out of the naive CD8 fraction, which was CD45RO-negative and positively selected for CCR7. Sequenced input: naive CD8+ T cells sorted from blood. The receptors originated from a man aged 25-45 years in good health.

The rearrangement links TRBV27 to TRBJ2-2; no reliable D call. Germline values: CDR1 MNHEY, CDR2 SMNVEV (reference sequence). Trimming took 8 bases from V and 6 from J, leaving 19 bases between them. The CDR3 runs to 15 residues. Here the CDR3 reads CASRTQNGPSGELFF. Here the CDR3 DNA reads TGTGCCAGCCGTACACAGAACGGGCCGTCCGGGGAGCTGTTTTTT.

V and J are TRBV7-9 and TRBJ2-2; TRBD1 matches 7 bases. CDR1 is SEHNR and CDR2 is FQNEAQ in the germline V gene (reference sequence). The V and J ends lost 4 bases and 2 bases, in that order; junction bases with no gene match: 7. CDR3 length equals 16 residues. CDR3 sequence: CASSSAGTANTGELFF. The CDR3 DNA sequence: TGTGCCAGCAGCTCCGCCGGGACAGCTAACACCGGGGAGCTGTTTTTT. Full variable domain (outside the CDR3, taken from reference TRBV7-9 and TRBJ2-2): DTGVSQNPRHKITKRGQNVTFRCDPISEHNRLYWYRQTLGQGPEFLTYFQNEAQLEKSRLLSDRFSAERPKGSFSTLEIQRTEQGDSAMYLCASSSAGTANTGELFFGEGSRLTVL.

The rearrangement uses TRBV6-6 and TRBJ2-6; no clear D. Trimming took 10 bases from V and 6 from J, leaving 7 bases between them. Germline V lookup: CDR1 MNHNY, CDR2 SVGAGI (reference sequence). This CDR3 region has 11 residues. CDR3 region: CAIGPANVLTF. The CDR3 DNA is TGTGCCATCGGCCCGGCCAACGTCCTGACTTTC.

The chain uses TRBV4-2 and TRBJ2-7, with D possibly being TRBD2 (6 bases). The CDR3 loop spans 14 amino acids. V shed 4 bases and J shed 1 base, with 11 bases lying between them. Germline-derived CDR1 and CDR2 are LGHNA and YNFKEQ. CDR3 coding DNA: TGTGCCAGCAGCCCCCAGGAGGGTTCCTACGAGCAGTACTTC. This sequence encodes CASSPQEGSYEQYF.

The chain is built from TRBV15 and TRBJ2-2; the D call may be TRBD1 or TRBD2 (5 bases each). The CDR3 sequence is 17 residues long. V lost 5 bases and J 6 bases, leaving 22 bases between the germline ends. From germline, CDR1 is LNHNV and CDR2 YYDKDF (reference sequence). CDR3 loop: CATSEPGGTPYAGELFF. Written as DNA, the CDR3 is TGTGCCACCAGCGAGCCGGGTGGGACCCCCTACGCCGGGGAGCTGTTTTTT.

CDR3 amino acids: CASSSDKGLTRAYEQYF. Here the CDR3 DNA reads TGTGCCAGCAGTTCGGACAAGGGGCTCACGCGGGCCTACGAGCAGTACTTC. The chain couples TRBV5-6 to TRBJ2-7; D assignment may be TRBD1 or TRBD2 (5 bases each). The germline V and J ends were trimmed by 5 bases and 2 bases, with 23 bases remaining between them. This CDR3 has 17 residues. Germline V gene data show CDR1 as SGHDT and CDR2 as YYEEEE.

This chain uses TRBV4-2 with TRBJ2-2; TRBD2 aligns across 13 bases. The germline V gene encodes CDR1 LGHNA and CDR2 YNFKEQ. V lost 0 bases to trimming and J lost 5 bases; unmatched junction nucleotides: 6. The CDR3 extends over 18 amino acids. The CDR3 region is CASSQDGGLAGFTGELFF. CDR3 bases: TGTGCCAGCAGCCAAGACGGGGGACTAGCGGGATTTACCGGGGAGCTGTTTTTT.

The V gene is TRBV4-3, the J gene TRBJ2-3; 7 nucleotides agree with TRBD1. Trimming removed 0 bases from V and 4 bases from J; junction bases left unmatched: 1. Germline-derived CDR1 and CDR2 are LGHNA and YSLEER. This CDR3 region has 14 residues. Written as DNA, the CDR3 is TGCGCCAGCAGCCAAGATACAGGGGCAGATACGCAGTATTTT. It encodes CASSQDTGADTQYF.

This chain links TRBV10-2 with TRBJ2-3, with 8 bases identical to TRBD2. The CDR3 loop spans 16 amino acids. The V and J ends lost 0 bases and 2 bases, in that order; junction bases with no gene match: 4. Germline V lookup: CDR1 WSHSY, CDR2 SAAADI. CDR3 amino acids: CASSESIAGYTDTQYF. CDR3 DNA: TGCGCCAGCAGTGAGTCGATAGCGGGGTACACAGATACGCAGTATTTT.

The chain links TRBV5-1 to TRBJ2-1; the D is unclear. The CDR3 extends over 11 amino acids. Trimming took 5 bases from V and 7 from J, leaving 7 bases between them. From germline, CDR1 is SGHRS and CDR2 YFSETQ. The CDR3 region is CASRQNNEQFF. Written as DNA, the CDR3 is TGCGCCAGCAGACAGAATAATGAGCAGTTCTTC.

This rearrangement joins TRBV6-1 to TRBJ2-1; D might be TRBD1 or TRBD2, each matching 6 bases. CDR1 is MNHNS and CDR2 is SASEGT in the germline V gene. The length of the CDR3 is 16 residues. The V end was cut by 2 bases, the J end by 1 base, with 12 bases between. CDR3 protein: CASSEWGAESYNEQFF. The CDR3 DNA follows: TGTGCCAGCAGTGAATGGGGGGCGGAATCCTACAATGAGCAGTTCTTC.

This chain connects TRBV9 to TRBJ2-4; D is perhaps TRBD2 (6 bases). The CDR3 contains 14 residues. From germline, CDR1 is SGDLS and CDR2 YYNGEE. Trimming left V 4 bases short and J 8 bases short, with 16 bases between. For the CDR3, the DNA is TGTGCCAGCAGCCCCATGGGGGGAGCGGACATTCAGTACTTC. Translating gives CASSPMGGADIQYF.

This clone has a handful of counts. Here the CDR3 reads CASLRTDKYEQYF. In nucleotides, the CDR3 is TGCGCCAGCCTGAGGACAGACAAATACGAGCAGTACTTC. The rearrangement uses TRBV10-2 and TRBJ2-7; D possibly corresponds to TRBD1 (6 bases). Germline CDR1 and CDR2: WSHSY and SAAADI. This CDR3 has 13 amino acids. V was shortened by 8 bases and J by 4 bases, with 15 bases between the two germline ends.

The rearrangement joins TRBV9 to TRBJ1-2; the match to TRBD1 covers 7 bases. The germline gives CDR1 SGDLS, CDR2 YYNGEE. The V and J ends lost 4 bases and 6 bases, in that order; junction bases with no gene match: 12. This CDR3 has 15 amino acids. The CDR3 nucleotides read TGTGCCAGCAGCCCGTACCCACAGGGGTTTGATGGCTACACCTTC. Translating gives CASSPYPQGFDGYTF.

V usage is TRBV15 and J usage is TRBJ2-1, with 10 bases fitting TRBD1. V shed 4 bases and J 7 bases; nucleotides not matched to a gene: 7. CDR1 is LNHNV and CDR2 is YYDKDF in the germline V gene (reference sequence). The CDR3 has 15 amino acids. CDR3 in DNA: TGTGCCACCAGCAACCGGGACAGGGGATTTAATGAGCAGTTCTTC. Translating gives CATSNRDRGFNEQFF.

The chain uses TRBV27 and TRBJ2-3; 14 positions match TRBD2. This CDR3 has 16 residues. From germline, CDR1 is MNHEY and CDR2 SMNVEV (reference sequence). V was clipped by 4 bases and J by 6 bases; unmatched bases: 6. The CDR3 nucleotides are TGTGCCAGCAGTTCGGGACTAGCGGGAGTTAGGGATACGCAGTATTTT. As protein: CASSSGLAGVRDTQYF.

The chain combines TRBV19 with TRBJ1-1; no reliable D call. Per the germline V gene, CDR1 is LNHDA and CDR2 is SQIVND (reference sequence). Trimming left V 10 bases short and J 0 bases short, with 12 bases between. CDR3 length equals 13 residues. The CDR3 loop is CATARGMNTEAFF. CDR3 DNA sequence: TGTGCCACCGCGCGGGGAATGAACACTGAAGCTTTCTTT.

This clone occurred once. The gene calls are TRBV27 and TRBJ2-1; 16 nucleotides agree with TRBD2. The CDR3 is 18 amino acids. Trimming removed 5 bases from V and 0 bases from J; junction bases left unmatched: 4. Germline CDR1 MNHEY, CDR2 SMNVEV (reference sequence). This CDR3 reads CASSVGLAGGSSYNEQFF. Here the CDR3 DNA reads TGTGCCAGCAGTGTGGGACTAGCGGGAGGGAGCTCCTACAATGAGCAGTTCTTC.

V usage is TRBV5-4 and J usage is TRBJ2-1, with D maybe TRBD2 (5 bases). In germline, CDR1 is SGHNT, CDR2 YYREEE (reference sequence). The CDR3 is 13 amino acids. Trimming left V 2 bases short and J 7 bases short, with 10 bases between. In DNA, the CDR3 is TGTGCCAGCAGCTTACTAGGAGTGAATGAGCAGTTCTTC. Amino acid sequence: CASSLLGVNEQFF.

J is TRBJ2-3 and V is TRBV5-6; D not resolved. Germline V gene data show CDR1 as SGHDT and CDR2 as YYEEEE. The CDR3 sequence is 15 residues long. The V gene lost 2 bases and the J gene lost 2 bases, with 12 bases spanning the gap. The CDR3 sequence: CASSLAGYSTDTQYF. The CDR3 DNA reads TGTGCCAGCAGCTTAGCCGGCTATTCCACAGATACGCAGTATTTT. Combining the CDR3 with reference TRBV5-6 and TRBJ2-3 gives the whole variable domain DAGVTQSPTHLIKTRGQQVTLRCSPKSGHDTVSWYQQALGQGPQFIFQYYEEEERQRGNFPDRFSGHQFPNYSSELNVNALLLGDSALYLCASSLAGYSTDTQYFGPGTRLTVL.

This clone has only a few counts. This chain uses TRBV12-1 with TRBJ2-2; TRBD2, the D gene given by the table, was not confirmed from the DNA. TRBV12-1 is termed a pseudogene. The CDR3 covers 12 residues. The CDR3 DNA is TGTGCCACGTGTCCGGTCACCGGGGAGCTGTTTTTT. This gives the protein CATCPVTGELFF.

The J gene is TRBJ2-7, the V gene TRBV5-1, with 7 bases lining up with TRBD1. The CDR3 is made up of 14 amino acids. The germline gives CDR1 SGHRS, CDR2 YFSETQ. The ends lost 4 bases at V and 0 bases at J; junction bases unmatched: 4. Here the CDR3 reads CASSPGQSSYEQYF. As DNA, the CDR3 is TGCGCCAGCAGCCCGGGACAGAGCTCCTACGAGCAGTACTTC.